The present T cell receptor beta chain was sequenced within a study of T cells in localized non-small cell lung cancer (TCRdb year 2020). Regarding the study in general: The study analyzed T cell repertoires of hundreds of early-stage NSCLC patients, comparing tumors and uninvolved tumor-adjacent lungs. All 220 or so NSCLC patients in the cohort were treatment-naive and had localized lung tumors that were resected. Of the NSCLC patients, about 130 were male and 85 to 110 were female, and the mean age was approximately 66 years. On the study overall, not on this receptor specifically: Because the study design was exploratory, TCR variables were selected using unadjusted p-values without false-discovery rate correction. Higher blood T cell density associated with longer overall survival, while higher adjacent-lung clonality associated with shorter survival. A median of 57 of the top 100 tumor clones turned up in the paired uninvolved adjacent lung, and 25 to 30 of those clones also ranked among the top 100 of that same adjacent lung. Uninvolved tumor-adjacent lung showed the highest T cell clonality, higher than tumor, which suggests more focused antigenic responses in the adjacent lung. Because multi-region tumor sequencing was not performed, intratumor heterogeneity could not be ruled out.

At diagnosis, tumor, uninvolved tumor-adjacent lung and peripheral blood were collected and then preserved as a mix of FFPE and fresh-frozen material. This clone has more than one count but fewer than ten. No antigen is known for it. Base qualities are not provided; no much larger clone lies one nucleotide away. The CDR3, from cysteine to valine, totals 14 residues. Just the 42-base CDR3 DNA is kept, in frame starting at base 1. CDR1 and CDR2 were assigned from the germline V gene as MDHEN and SYDVKM. Unmatched junction bases come to 3, with V trimmed by 6 bases and J by 1 base. The immunoSEQ Assay was used to sequence TCR beta CDR3 regions from DNA. The original methods were these. To compute T cell density, TCR beta template counts were normalized to usable DNA, which was estimated by amplifying housekeeping genes. Richness was estimated using the preseqR package, with extrapolation to 400,000 templates for PBMC samples and to 120,000 templates for tissue samples. Clonality was calculated as one minus Pielou's evenness. Differential abundance testing on productive amino-acid clonotypes, with a minimum total count of 5 and an alpha of 0.1, was used to identify tissue-enriched TCRs. Repertoire overlap between compartments was quantified with the Jaccard Index and Morisita Overlap Index. GLIPH grouped TCR beta CDR3s together with public tetramer-defined viral CDR3s, and a viral motif had to include at least three viral sequences and also show V-gene enrichment. TCRdb mirrors the immuneACCESS table, restricted to in-frame sequences. Some clones are absent from its copies; in checked studies, under half trace to an unresolved V gene, and the reason for the others is unknown. The V and J calls and clone size are taken from that table; D and trimming were inferred from the DNA. Recorded for this sample are around 1,700 clones; about a third of them occurred a single time. Approximately 12% of the sample comes from the top ten.

This receptor was identified in a male donor aged 60 or over with stage III squamous cell lung carcinoma. This sequence uses TRBV28 and TRBJ2-7, with 10 bases aligning to TRBD2. The source was lung tumor tissue, collected before any cancer treatment. The CDR3 protein sequence reads: CASSLSGGSYEQYV. Here is the DNA: TGTGCCAGCAGCCTTAGCGGGGGGTCCTACGAGCAGTACGTC.